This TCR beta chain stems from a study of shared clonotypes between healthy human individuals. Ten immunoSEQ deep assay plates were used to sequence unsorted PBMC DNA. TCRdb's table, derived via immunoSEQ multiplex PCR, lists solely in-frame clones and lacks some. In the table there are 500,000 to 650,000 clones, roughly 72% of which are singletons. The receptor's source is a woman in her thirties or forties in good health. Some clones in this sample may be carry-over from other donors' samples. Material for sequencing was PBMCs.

The CDR3, as DNA: TGTGCCAGCGGAAACCTATACAGGGGAGAGATGTTCTTC. Translating it yields CASGNLYRGEMFF. The chain recombines TRBV28 with TRBJ2-1, with 7 nucleotides matching TRBD1. This CDR3 has 13 residues. Germline V gene sequence: CDR1 MDHEN, CDR2 SYDVKM. The V segment lost 8 bases and the J segment 15 bases; nucleotides outside the gene matches: 16.